Presented here are 28 T cell receptor beta chains from one specimen sequenced in a study of T cell changes during pregnancy in multiple sclerosis (dated by TCRdb to the late 2010s). Preparation of the library involved the immunoSEQ multiplex PCR assay. This immuneACCESS table, as held by TCRdb, lists in-frame sequences with V and J called but not all clones. Of the missing ones, under half trace to an unresolved V gene in checked studies; the others have no known cause. The sample profile shows 45,000 to 55,000 clones; 80% to 90% of them were found once. 1% to 1.5% of the sample lies in the top ten. Sequences were derived from CD4+ T cells from peripheral blood mononuclear cells, sampled in the second trimester of pregnancy. The source is a female donor with multiple sclerosis, enrolled in a pregnancy study.

This chain uses TRBV2 with TRBJ1-1; D not certain. The V end lost 3 bases, the J end lost 4 bases, and 12 bases lay between the germline ends. The germline V gene has CDR1 SNHLY and CDR2 FYNNEI. The CDR3 contains 14 residues. Here the CDR3 reads CASSDWGVGTEAFF. The CDR3, as DNA: TGTGCCAGCAGTGATTGGGGAGTGGGCACTGAAGCTTTCTTT.

J is TRBJ2-1 and V is TRBV29-1, with 11 bases matching TRBD2. The CDR3 spans 15 residues. Looked up from germline, CDR1 is SQVTM and CDR2 is ANQGSEA. Trimming took 7 bases from V and 8 from J; bases not matched to a gene: 13. The CDR3 here is CSAVKLAGVFYEQFF. Written as DNA, the CDR3 is TGCAGCGCTGTGAAACTAGCGGGAGTATTTTATGAGCAGTTCTTC.

This chain links TRBV5-1 with TRBJ1-2; D is uncertain. Looked up from germline, CDR1 is SGHRS and CDR2 is YFSETQ. V lost 0 bases and J lost 8, with 11 bases in between. This CDR3 comprises 13 residues. The DNA of the CDR3 is TGCGCCAGCAGCTTGGAGGTAGAGGGAGGCTACACCTTC. Translated, it gives CASSLEVEGGYTF.

The rearrangement uses TRBV9 and TRBJ2-3; TRBD2 aligns across 15 bases. CDR3 length: 19 residues. Germline CDR1 SGDLS, CDR2 YYNGEE. J gave up 4 bases and V 0 bases, and 9 bases lay outside the gene matches. CDR3 coding DNA: TGTGCCAGCAGCGTAGATCACCCCGGACTAGCGGGAGGGGCAGATACGCAGTATTTT. Its protein product is CASSVDHPGLAGGADTQYF.

This chain links TRBV19 with TRBJ2-3; 10 bases are shared with TRBD2. J was trimmed by 5 bases and V by 3 bases; bases with no gene match: 8. This CDR3 has 16 amino acids. Germline V gene data show CDR1 as LNHDA and CDR2 as SQIVND (reference sequence). The DNA of the CDR3 is TGTGCCAGTAGTATTGGTCTAGCGGGAGCTAGAGATACGCAGTATTTT. It is translated as CASSIGLAGARDTQYF. Variable domain in full (rest from reference TRBV19 and TRBJ2-3): DGGITQSPKYLFRKEGQNVTLSCEQNLNHDAMYWYRQDPGQGLRLIYYSQIVNDFQKGDIAEGYSVSREKKESFPLTVTSAQKNPTAFYLCASSIGLAGARDTQYFGPGTRLTVL.

The rearrangement uses TRBV25-1 and TRBJ1-2; D unclear. Germline values: CDR1 MGHDK, CDR2 SYGVNS. V was cut by 3 bases and J by 2 bases, with 10 bases left in between. CDR3 size: 14 residues. The CDR3 spells CASSDVVSNYGYTF. The CDR3 bases are TGTGCCAGCAGTGACGTAGTGTCCAACTATGGCTACACCTTC.

This chain uses TRBV4-1 with TRBJ2-7; TRBD1 is a possible D gene (5 bases). This CDR3 has 15 amino acids. Trimming shortened V by 2 bases and J by 2 bases, and 13 bases separated the two germline ends. Looked up from germline, CDR1 is MGHRA and CDR2 is YSYEKL. This CDR3 is CASSQIPTVPYEQYF. The CDR3 DNA is TGCGCCAGCAGCCAAATCCCGACAGTGCCCTACGAGCAGTACTTC.

This clone turned up a few times. V and J are TRBV19 and TRBJ1-1; no firm D call. From germline, CDR1 is LNHDA and CDR2 SQIVND (reference sequence). This CDR3 spans 13 amino acids. With 1 base removed from V and 5 bases from J, the gap between germline ends came to 8 bases. CDR3 sequence: CASSIAGETEAFF. The CDR3 DNA reads as TGTGCCAGTAGTATAGCCGGGGAGACTGAAGCTTTCTTT.

This chain joins TRBV7-6 and TRBJ2-3; 9 positions match TRBD1. The J segment lost 4 bases and the V segment lost 5 bases, leaving 13 bases of the junction unmatched. Germline V gene sequence: CDR1 SGHVS, CDR2 FNYEAQ. The CDR3 consists of 17 residues. The CDR3 protein is CASSPTPPRQGADTQYF. DNA for the CDR3: TGTGCCAGCAGCCCTACCCCTCCGAGACAGGGGGCAGATACGCAGTATTTT.

The chain uses TRBV9 and TRBJ1-1, with 9 bases identical to TRBD1. The germline V gene encodes CDR1 SGDLS and CDR2 YYNGEE. The CDR3 is 14 residues long. Trimming removed 1 base from V and 11 bases from J; junction bases left unmatched: 9. This CDR3 is CASSVTGGVGAAFF. CDR3 bases: TGTGCCAGCAGCGTAACAGGGGGCGTAGGGGCGGCTTTCTTT.

The chain couples TRBV2 to TRBJ2-5, with TRBD1 identical over 9 bases. After removal of 4 bases from V and 9 bases from J, the junction contained 6 bases not matched to a gene. The germline gives CDR1 SNHLY, CDR2 FYNNEI. CDR3 length: 13 residues. CDR3 protein: CASSGDRERAQYF. The CDR3 DNA is TGTGCCAGCAGTGGGGACAGGGAAAGGGCCCAGTACTTC.

The chain recombines TRBV27 with TRBJ1-2; TRBD1 matches 7 bases. The CDR3 has 16 amino acids. Germline V gives CDR1 MNHEY, CDR2 SMNVEV (reference sequence). Unmatched junction bases numbered 10, after V lost 2 bases and J lost 4 bases. The CDR3 sequence: CASSLTRDSIFYGYTF. As DNA, the CDR3 is TGTGCCAGCAGTTTAACACGGGACAGCATTTTCTATGGCTACACCTTC.

This chain links TRBV7-2 with TRBJ2-1, with 10 bases matching TRBD2. V was clipped by 2 bases and J by 7 bases; unmatched bases: 5. There are 15 residues in the CDR3. The germline CDR1 and CDR2 sequences are SGHTA and FQGNSA. CDR3 in DNA: TGTGCCAGCAGCTTATGGGCTAGCGGGAGTAATGAGCAGTTCTTC. Protein sequence: CASSLWASGSNEQFF.

This chain links TRBV7-9 with TRBJ2-7, with 12 bases identical to TRBD1. V lost 5 bases, J lost 7 bases, and 6 bases stayed unmatched. The CDR3 spans 14 residues. Germline CDR1 is SEHNR and CDR2 is FQNEAQ (reference sequence). The CDR3 DNA sequence: TGTGCCAGCAGCCGACGGGACAGGGGGCAGGAGCAGTACTTC. Protein product: CASSRRDRGQEQYF. The full variable domain, in which reference TRBV7-9 and TRBJ2-7 provide the parts outside the CDR3, is DTGVSQNPRHKITKRGQNVTFRCDPISEHNRLYWYRQTLGQGPEFLTYFQNEAQLEKSRLLSDRFSAERPKGSFSTLEIQRTEQGDSAMYLCASSRRDRGQEQYFGPGTRLTVT.

The rearrangement links TRBV6-5 to TRBJ2-7, with 8 bases matching TRBD1. CDR1 is MNHEY, CDR2 SVGAGI, per germline. The CDR3 spans 15 residues. The trim removed 8 bases at V and 3 bases at J, leaving 12 bases unmatched. The CDR3 spells CASRQDREPNYEQYF. As DNA, the CDR3 is TGTGCCAGCCGCCAGGACAGGGAGCCCAACTACGAGCAGTACTTC.

This clone occurred once. The rearrangement joins TRBV27 to TRBJ1-2, with D perhaps TRBD1 (6 bases). V was shortened by 0 bases and J by 4 bases, with 18 bases between the two germline ends. The CDR3 has 17 residues. The germline CDR1 and CDR2 sequences are MNHEY and SMNVEV (reference sequence). In DNA form, the CDR3 reads TGTGCCAGCAGTTTATCGAATGTCAGGGGACACCGCTATGGCTACACCTTC. Translating gives CASSLSNVRGHRYGYTF.

This clone was recorded a few times. This chain joins TRBV29-1 and TRBJ2-1, with a possible D match to TRBD1 (6 bases). Germline loops: CDR1 SQVTM, CDR2 ANQGSEA. The CDR3 spans 12 residues. V was clipped by 7 bases and J by 4 bases, with 11 bases between them. The CDR3 coding sequence is TGCAGCGGTTCGGGACATTACAATGAGCAGTTCTTC. This encodes CSGSGHYNEQFF.

The chain carries TRBV7-3 and TRBJ2-3, with a tentative D call TRBD2 (5 bases). V lost 4 bases, J lost 7 bases, and 12 bases lay in between. CDR1 and CDR2 (germline): SGHTA, FQGTGA. The CDR3 totals 13 residues. As DNA, the CDR3 is TGTGCCAGCAGCTCGAGAAGCGGATATACGCAGTATTTT. Its translation is CASSSRSGYTQYF.

The chain uses TRBV10-1 and TRBJ2-1; 14 bases align to TRBD2. With 8 bases clipped from V and 3 bases from J, the junction kept 6 bases outside the gene matches. Germline values: CDR1 WNHNN, CDR2 SYGVQD (reference sequence). CDR3 length equals 16 residues. This CDR3 is CASGTSGSGVYNEQFF. The CDR3 region has the DNA TGCGCCAGCGGGACTAGCGGGAGCGGGGTCTACAATGAGCAGTTCTTC.

This rearrangement joins TRBV6-5 to TRBJ2-1, with 13 bases fitting TRBD2. J was trimmed by 6 bases and V by 9 bases; bases with no gene match: 5. This CDR3 contains 14 residues. Germline CDR1 and CDR2: MNHEY and SVGAGI. DNA for the CDR3: TGTGCCAGGGGGGGACTAGCGGGGTGCAATGAGCAGTTCTTC. Protein product: CARGGLAGCNEQFF.

The chain links TRBV28 to TRBJ1-2; possibly TRBD1 for D (5 bases). Trimming shortened V by 5 bases and J by 13 bases, and 17 bases separated the two germline ends. Looked up from germline, CDR1 is MDHEN and CDR2 is SYDVKM. The CDR3 extends over 12 amino acids. CDR3 sequence reads: CASSPLTAQATF. CDR3 nucleotide sequence: TGTGCCAGCAGTCCCTTGACAGCGCAGGCCACCTTC.

This chain connects TRBV6-5 to TRBJ2-7; 8 nucleotides agree with TRBD1. CDR1 MNHEY and CDR2 SVGAGI come from the germline V gene. The CDR3 covers 13 residues. V lost 5 bases and J lost 6; bases outside the gene matches: 6. In DNA form, the CDR3 reads TGTGCCAGCAGTAGGGCCAGGGGGCGCGAGCAGTACTTC. Amino acids: CASSRARGREQYF.

This rearrangement joins TRBV18 to TRBJ1-1; D is unclear. Germline V lookup: CDR1 KGHSH, CDR2 LQKENI. Between the trimmed V and J ends, which lost 2 bases and 1 base, there was a span of 5 bases. This CDR3 has 13 residues. This chain's CDR3 is CASSPTENTEAFF. CDR3 DNA sequence: TGTGCCAGCTCACCAACAGAGAACACTGAAGCTTTCTTT.

About this clone itself: The same CDR3 is also encoded by other DNA sequences in this sample. The V and J genes are TRBV10-1 and TRBJ2-1; 9 bases fit TRBD2. Trimming cost V 3 bases and J 6 bases; bases outside gene matches: 9. The CDR3 extends over 16 amino acids. CDR1 and CDR2 (germline): WNHNN, SYGVQD (reference sequence). The CDR3 sequence: CASSENRAGGGNEQFF. The CDR3 nucleotides read TGCGCCAGCAGTGAAAATCGAGCGGGAGGAGGCAATGAGCAGTTCTTC.

The chain carries TRBV6-1 and TRBJ2-7, with 8 bases matching TRBD2. Unmatched junction bases numbered 3, after V lost 1 base and J lost 4 bases. The CDR3 runs to 14 residues. Germline CDR1 and CDR2: MNHNS and SASEGT. CDR3 nucleotides: TGTGCCAGCAGTGAAGGACTAGCGACATACGAGCAGTACTTC. This encodes CASSEGLATYEQYF.

The chain uses TRBV20-1 and TRBJ1-2, with D perhaps matching TRBD1 (6 bases). Germline assignment: CDR1 DFQATT and CDR2 SNEGSKA (reference sequence). Trimming pared 1 base from V and 11 bases from J, leaving 11 bases between. This CDR3 contains 11 residues. Here the CDR3 DNA reads TGCAGTGCTAGAGTGCCAGGGGCATACACCTTC. As protein: CSARVPGAYTF.

The chain is built from TRBV28 and TRBJ2-1; no firm D call. The CDR3 totals 11 residues. Trimming took 6 bases from V and 12 from J, leaving 12 bases between them. Germline V lookup: CDR1 MDHEN, CDR2 SYDVKM. The CDR3 nucleotides are TGTGCCAGCAGCTCCACTATGGGGCAGTTCTTC. This encodes CASSSTMGQFF. The full variable domain, rest sourced from reference TRBV28 and TRBJ2-1, is DVKVTQSSRYLVKRTGEKVFLECVQDMDHENMFWYRQDPGLGLRLIYFSYDVKMKEKGDIPEGYSVSREKKERFSLILESASTNQTSMYLCASSSTMGQFFGPGTRLTVL.

This clone rates as medium-sized. The chain uses TRBV29-1 and TRBJ1-2, with a weak D call TRBD1 (5 bases). Germline assignment: CDR1 SQVTM and CDR2 ANQGSEA. V gave up 5 bases and J gave up 7 bases, with 14 bases separating them. The CDR3 spans 12 residues. CDR3 bases: TGCAGCGTTCAGGCGGGGGGACTTGGCTACACCTTC. Translation: CSVQAGGLGYTF.